This TCR beta chain was found in a study of multiple sclerosis patients with progressive multifocal leukoencephalopathy. The length of the CDR3 is 14 residues. The germline V gene encodes CDR1 SGDLS and CDR2 YYNGEE. The ends were cut back, 6 bases at V and 1 base at J, with 13 bases in the middle. Libraries were prepared by immunoSEQ multiplex PCR; TCRdb keeps only in-frame clonotypes and omits some of them. The data contain tens of thousands of clones, about 89% of them singletons. Time point reported: before natalizumab initiation. The sample comprised PBMCs. The chain uses TRBV9 and TRBJ2-5; D possibly corresponds to TRBD2 (6 bases). The TCR originated in a human donor with multiple sclerosis. The CDR3 DNA reads TGTGCCAGCAATCTGACTAGAACCCAAGAGACCCAGTACTTC. It yields the protein CASNLTRTQETQYF. Complete variable domain (other parts from reference TRBV9 and TRBJ2-5): DSGVTQTPKHLITATGQRVTLRCSPRSGDLSVYWYQQSLDQGLQFLIQYYNGEERAKGNILERFSAQQFPDLHSELNLSSLELGDSALYFCASNLTRTQETQYFGPGTRLLVL.